This T cell receptor (beta chain) is from a study of CD8+ T cells in alopecia areata. The overall study: Tofacitinib therapy took 6 to 18 months; 6 months off drug came after.

Trimming stripped 4 bases from V and 5 bases from J, with 17 bases between. CDR1 and CDR2 (germline): SEHNR, FQNEAQ (reference sequence). CDR3 size: 15 residues. Study-level results: Higher clonality than in normal scalp was seen in lesional scalp, especially alopecia totalis/universalis. Sequenced scalp T cells also include alphabeta T cells resident in normal skin.

Isolated RNA was reverse transcribed into cDNA used as the sequencing template. Sequenced by immunoSEQ multiplex PCR; TCRdb stores in-frame clones only, minus some. The table records 250,000 or so clones, 67% of them present only once. Turning to this clone: Its antigen remains unknown.

It was from PBMCs that CD4+ and CD8+ T cells were sorted. Sequenced material: CD4+ T cells sorted from blood, taken at week 0. The source is a human donor with alopecia areata. The rearrangement joins TRBV7-9 to TRBJ1-2; the D gene is possibly TRBD1 (6 bases). The CDR3: CASSYTTGATYGYTF. The DNA for the CDR3 is TGTGCCAGCAGCTACACGACAGGCGCTACGTATGGCTACACCTTC.